The 4 T cell receptor beta chains below all came from one sample that was sequenced in a study of blood T cell repertoires in COVID-19 (dated by TCRdb to the early 2020s). Library preparation was by the immunoSEQ multiplex PCR assay. What TCRdb holds here is the immuneACCESS table cut down to in-frame rearrangements. Part of the clones is not present; checked against another copy, under half of the missing clones reflect an unresolved V gene, and the others are unexplained. The sample table records around 160,000 clones; around 84% of these occur just once. 5% to 7% of the sample goes to the ten largest clones. Sequencing input: PBMCs or T cells enriched from blood (not recorded which). These receptors were taken from a woman in her 50s who had been exposed to COVID-19.

The chain recombines TRBV6-5 with TRBJ2-7, with 12 bases fitting TRBD2. The junction had 5 bases not matched to a gene; V was cut back by 6 bases and J by 2 bases. This CDR3 is 15 amino acids long. Germline V CDR1 and CDR2: MNHEY, SVGAGI. Here the CDR3 DNA reads TGTGCCAGCAGAATATCTAGCGGGGGGGCCTACGAGCAGTACTTC. This encodes CASRISSGGAYEQYF.

The rearrangement uses TRBV18 and TRBJ2-7; TRBD2 matches 11 bases. From germline, CDR1 is KGHSH and CDR2 LQKENI. CDR3 length equals 16 residues. The trim removed 0 bases at V and 2 bases at J, leaving 3 bases unmatched. The CDR3 region has the DNA TGTGCCAGCTCACCACCGGGACTAGCGGCGACCTACGAGCAGTACTTC. It yields the protein CASSPPGLAATYEQYF.

V usage is TRBV12-5 and J usage is TRBJ2-4; D possibly corresponds to TRBD2 (5 bases). Germline-derived CDR1 and CDR2 are LGHNT and FRNRAP. This CDR3 is built from 12 residues. Trimming cost V 0 bases and J 9 bases, with 6 bases left between them. The CDR3, as DNA: TGTGCTAGTGGTTTGGTACGGGGCATTCAGTACTTC. It codes for CASGLVRGIQYF. Filled out from reference TRBV12-5 and TRBJ2-4, the complete variable domain reads DARVTQTPRHKVTEMGQEVTMRCQPILGHNTVFWYRQTMMQGLELLAYFRNRAPLDDSGMPKDRFSAEMPDATLATLKIQPSEPRDSAVYFCASGLVRGIQYFGAGTRLSVL.

The V gene is TRBV19, the J gene TRBJ2-1; 9 nucleotides line up with TRBD2. CDR1 is LNHDA and CDR2 is SQIVND in the germline V gene (reference sequence). The V and J ends lost 5 bases and 2 bases, in that order; junction bases with no gene match: 4. The CDR3 has 15 residues. This chain's CDR3 is CASSLRTSAYNEQFF. For the CDR3, the DNA is TGTGCCAGTAGTTTACGGACTAGCGCCTACAATGAGCAGTTCTTC.